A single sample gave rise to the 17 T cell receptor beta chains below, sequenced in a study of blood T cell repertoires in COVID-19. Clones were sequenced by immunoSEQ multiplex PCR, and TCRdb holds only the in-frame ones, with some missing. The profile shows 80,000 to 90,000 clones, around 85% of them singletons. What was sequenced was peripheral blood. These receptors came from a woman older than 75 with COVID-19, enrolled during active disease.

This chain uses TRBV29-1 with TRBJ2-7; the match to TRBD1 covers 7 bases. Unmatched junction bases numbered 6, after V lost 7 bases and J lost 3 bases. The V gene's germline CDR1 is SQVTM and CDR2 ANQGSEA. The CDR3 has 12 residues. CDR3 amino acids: CSALTGSYEQYF. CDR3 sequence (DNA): TGCAGCGCCCTGACAGGGAGCTACGAGCAGTACTTC.

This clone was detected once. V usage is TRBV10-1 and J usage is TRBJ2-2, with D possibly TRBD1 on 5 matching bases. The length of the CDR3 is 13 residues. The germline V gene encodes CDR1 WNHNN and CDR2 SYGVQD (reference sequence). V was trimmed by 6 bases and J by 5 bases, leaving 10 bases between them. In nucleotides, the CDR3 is TGCGCCAGCAGCTTACAGGATACCGGGGAGCTGTTTTTT. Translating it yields CASSLQDTGELFF.

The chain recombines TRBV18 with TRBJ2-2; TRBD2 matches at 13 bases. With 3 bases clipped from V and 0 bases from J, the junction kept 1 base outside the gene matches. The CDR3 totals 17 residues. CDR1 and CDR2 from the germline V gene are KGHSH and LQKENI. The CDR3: CASSPGLAGTNTGELFF. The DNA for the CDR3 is TGTGCCAGCTCACCGGGACTAGCGGGGACGAACACCGGGGAGCTGTTTTTT.

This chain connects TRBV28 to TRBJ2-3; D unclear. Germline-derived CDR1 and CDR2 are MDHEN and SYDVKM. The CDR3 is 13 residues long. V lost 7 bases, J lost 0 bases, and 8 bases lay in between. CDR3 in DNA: TGTGCCAGCAAAATACACAGCACAGATACGCAGTATTTT. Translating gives CASKIHSTDTQYF.

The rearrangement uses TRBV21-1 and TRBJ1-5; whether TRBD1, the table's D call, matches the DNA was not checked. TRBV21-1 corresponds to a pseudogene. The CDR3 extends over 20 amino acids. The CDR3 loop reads CASKTTPALTRTGNNQPQHF. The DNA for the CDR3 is TGTGCCAGCAAAACGACACCCGCTTTGACTCGTACAGGGAACAATCAGCCCCAGCATTTT.

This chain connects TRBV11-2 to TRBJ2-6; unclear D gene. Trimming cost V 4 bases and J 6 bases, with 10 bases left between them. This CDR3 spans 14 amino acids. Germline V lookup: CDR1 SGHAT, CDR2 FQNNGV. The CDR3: CASSYYIEANVLTF. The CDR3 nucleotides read TGTGCCAGCAGCTACTACATTGAGGCCAACGTCCTGACTTTC.

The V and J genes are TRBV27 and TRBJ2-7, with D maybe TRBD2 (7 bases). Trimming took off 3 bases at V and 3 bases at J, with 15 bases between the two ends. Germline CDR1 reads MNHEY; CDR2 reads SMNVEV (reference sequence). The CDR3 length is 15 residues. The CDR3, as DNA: TGTGCCAGCAGTTTTGGGGGGGGCAGACTCTACGAGCAGTACTTC. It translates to CASSFGGGRLYEQYF.

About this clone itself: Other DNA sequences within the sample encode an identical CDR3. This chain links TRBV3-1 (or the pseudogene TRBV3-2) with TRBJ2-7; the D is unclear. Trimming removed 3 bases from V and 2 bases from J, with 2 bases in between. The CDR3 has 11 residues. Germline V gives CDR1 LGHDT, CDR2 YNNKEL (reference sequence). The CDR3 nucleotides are TGTGCCAGCAGCCATACCTACGAGCAGTACTTC. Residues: CASSHTYEQYF.

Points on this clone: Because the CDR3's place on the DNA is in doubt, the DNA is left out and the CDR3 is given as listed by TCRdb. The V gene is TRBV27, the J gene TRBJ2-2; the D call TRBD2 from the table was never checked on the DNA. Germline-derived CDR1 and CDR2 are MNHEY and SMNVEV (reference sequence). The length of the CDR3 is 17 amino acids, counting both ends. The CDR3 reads CASSLSLREGSFGELFF.

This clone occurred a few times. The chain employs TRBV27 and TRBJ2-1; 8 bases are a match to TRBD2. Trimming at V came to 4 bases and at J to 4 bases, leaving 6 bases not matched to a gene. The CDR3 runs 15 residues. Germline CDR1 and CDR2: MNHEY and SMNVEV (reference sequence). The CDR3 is CASSSPSGLYNEQFF. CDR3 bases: TGTGCCAGCAGTTCCCCTAGCGGGCTATACAATGAGCAGTTCTTC.

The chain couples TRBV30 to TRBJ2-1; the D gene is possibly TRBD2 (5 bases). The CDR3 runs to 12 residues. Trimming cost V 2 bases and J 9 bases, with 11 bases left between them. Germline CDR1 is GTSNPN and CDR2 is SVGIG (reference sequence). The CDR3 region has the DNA TGTGCCTGGAGTTCCCTAGCTACTGAGCAGTTCTTC. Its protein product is CAWSSLATEQFF.

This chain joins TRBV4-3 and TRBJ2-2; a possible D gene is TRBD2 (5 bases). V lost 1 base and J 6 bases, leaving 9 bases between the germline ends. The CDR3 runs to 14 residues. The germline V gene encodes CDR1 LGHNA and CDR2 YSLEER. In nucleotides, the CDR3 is TGCGCCAGCAGCCAAGTTACCGGGGCCGGGGAGCTGTTTTTT. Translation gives CASSQVTGAGELFF.

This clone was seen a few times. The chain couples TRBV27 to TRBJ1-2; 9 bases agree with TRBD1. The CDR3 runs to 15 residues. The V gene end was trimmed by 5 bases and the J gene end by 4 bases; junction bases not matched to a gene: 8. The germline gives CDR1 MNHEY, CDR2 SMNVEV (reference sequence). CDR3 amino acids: CASSPTGGAGYGYTF. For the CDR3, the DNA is TGTGCCAGCAGTCCCACAGGGGGCGCGGGCTATGGCTACACCTTC.

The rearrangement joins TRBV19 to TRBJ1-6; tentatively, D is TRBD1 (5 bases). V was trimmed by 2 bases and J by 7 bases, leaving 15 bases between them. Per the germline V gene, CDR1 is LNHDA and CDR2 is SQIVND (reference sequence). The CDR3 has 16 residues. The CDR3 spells CASSILGGTPNSPLHF. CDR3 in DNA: TGTGCCAGTAGTATATTAGGAGGGACTCCGAATTCACCCCTCCACTTT.

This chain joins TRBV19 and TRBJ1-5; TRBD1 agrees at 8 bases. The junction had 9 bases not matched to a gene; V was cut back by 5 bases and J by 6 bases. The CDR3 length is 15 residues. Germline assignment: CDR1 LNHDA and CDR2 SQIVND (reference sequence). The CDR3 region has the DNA TGTGCCAGTAGTCTTCAGGGGGCTCCGTCTCAGCCCCAGCATTTT. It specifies CASSLQGAPSQPQHF.

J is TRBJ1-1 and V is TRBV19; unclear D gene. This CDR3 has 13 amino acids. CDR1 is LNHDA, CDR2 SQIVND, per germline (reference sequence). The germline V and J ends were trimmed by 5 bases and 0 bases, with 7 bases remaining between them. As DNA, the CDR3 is TGTGCCAGTAGTCTACGATTGAACACTGAAGCTTTCTTT. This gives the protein CASSLRLNTEAFF.

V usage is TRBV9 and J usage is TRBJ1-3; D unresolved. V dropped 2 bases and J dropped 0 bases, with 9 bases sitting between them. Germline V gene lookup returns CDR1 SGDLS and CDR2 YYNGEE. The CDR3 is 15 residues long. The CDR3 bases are TGTGCCAGCAGCGTTTTTCCCTTCTCTGGAAACACCATATATTTT. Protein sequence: CASSVFPFSGNTIYF. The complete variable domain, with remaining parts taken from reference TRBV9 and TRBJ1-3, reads DSGVTQTPKHLITATGQRVTLRCSPRSGDLSVYWYQQSLDQGLQFLIQYYNGEERAKGNILERFSAQQFPDLHSELNLSSLELGDSALYFCASSVFPFSGNTIYFGEGSWLTVV.